The T cell receptor (beta chain) described here comes from a study of synovial regulatory T cells in juvenile arthritis. As for the study in general: A few patients were therapy-naive; six received methotrexate alone. Study-wide findings and caveats: Synovial Teff and blood CPL repertoires partially overlapped with iaTreg TCR repertoires, which were largely patient-private. Synovial Treg CDR3 sequences overlapped more with iaTregs than other circulating Tregs.

TCRdb keeps only in-frame clones here, not all; method: immunoSEQ multiplex PCR. This specimen shows 7,500 to 10,000 clones; the ten leading clones hold 0.99%. Of note for this clone: As yet, its antigen is unknown.

Donors were more than 9 juvenile idiopathic arthritis patients with active disease. The CDR3 covers 14 residues. No nucleotide data were recorded. Germline V lookup: CDR1 MDHEN, CDR2 SYDVKM. The clonotype was recovered from a donor between 2 and 29 years old with juvenile idiopathic arthritis. This chain links TRBV28 with TRBJ2-3; TCRdb's D call, TRBD1, is unchecked because there is no DNA. The source material was Treg cells from blood. Subset in this sample: remaining (HLA-DR-negative) circulating blood Treg cells. CDR3 region: CARGKGRQKDTQYF. Full variable domain (missing parts from reference TRBV28 and TRBJ2-3): DVKVTQSSRYLVKRTGEKVFLECVQDMDHENMFWYRQDPGLGLRLIYFSYDVKMKEKGDIPEGYSVSREKKERFSLILESASTNQTSMYLCARGKGRQKDTQYFGPGTRLTVL.